This T cell receptor (beta chain) derives from a study of neurological immune-mediated disorders. TCRdb reprocessed the 5' RACE reads with MiXCR, giving one entry per CDR3 protein. The sample carries 80,000 to 100,000 distinct CDR3 sequences, around 3.5% recorded once. Trimming cost V 3 bases and J 6 bases, with 15 bases left between them. CDR3 length: 13 amino acids. In germline, CDR1 is DFQATT, CDR2 SNEGSKA (reference sequence). The table lists this clonotype with many counts. The V and J genes are TRBV20-1 and TRBJ2-7; D possibly corresponds to TRBD1 (6 bases). The sample comprised PBMCs. The receptor was derived from a woman in her forties or fifties with multiple sclerosis. CDR3 nucleotide sequence: TGCAGTGCTAGGGAACAGGGTTCTGGCGAGCAGTACTTC. Its protein product is CSAREQGSGEQYF.